The rows below give T cell receptor beta chains drawn from one sample of a study of blood T cell repertoires in COVID-19. Profiled with immunoSEQ multiplex PCR; TCRdb holds only in-frame clones, not every one. The sample lists about 190,000 clones; about nine tenths were seen once. The sample consisted of peripheral blood. These receptors all come from a man aged 40-49 years with acute or convalescent COVID-19. Both conserved end residues are part of each CDR3. Fields, in order: CDR3 DNA, CDR3 protein, D gene, J gene, clone size, V gene. D genes are given only for firm matches. Not all rows give a size; the values are once, few, many and, for expanded clones, a class.

cdr3_nt: TGTGCCAGCAGTTACTCGAGGTCACTAGCGGGTCAATCTAGCACAGATACGCAGTATTTT
cdr3_aa: CASSYSRSLAGQSSTDTQYF
d_call: TRBD2
j_call: TRBJ2-3
clone_size: -
v_call: TRBV6-2/TRBV6-3

cdr3_nt: TGTGCCAGCAGCTTAGACCCCCCCGGCGCGGCGGTGACCGGGGAGCTGTTTTTT
cdr3_aa: CASSLDPPGAAVTGELFF
d_call: -
j_call: TRBJ2-2
clone_size: -
v_call: TRBV11-2

cdr3_nt: TGTGCCACCAGTGATACGACAGGGGACTATGGCTACACCTTC
cdr3_aa: CATSDTTGDYGYTF
d_call: TRBD1
j_call: TRBJ1-2
clone_size: -
v_call: TRBV24-1

cdr3_nt: TGTGCCAGCAGTGACAGGGTAAAGGAGACCCAGTACTTC
cdr3_aa: CASSDRVKETQYF
d_call: TRBD1
j_call: TRBJ2-5
clone_size: -
v_call: TRBV11-2

cdr3_nt: TGTGCCATCAGGCTCGGGACAGAAGTCGATAATTCACCCCTCCACTTT
cdr3_aa: CAIRLGTEVDNSPLHF
d_call: TRBD1
j_call: TRBJ1-6
clone_size: -
v_call: TRBV10-3

cdr3_nt: TGTGCCAGCAGCCATGGAGGTACGGCTGAAGCTTTCTTT
cdr3_aa: CASSHGGTAEAFF
d_call: -
j_call: TRBJ1-1
clone_size: -
v_call: TRBV3-1/TRBV3-2

cdr3_nt: TGTGCCAGCAGTTACTCACAGGGGTCCTACGAGCAGTACTTC
cdr3_aa: CASSYSQGSYEQYF
d_call: TRBD1
j_call: TRBJ2-7
clone_size: once
v_call: TRBV6-5

cdr3_nt: TGTGCCAGCAGCTTAGTACAGGGGGCCCCCTACGAGCAGTACTTC
cdr3_aa: CASSLVQGAPYEQYF
d_call: TRBD1
j_call: TRBJ2-7
clone_size: -
v_call: TRBV11-2

cdr3_nt: TGTGCCAGCAGTTTGACAGTCCTGAGCTCCTACGAGCAGTACTTC
cdr3_aa: CASSLTVLSSYEQYF
d_call: -
j_call: TRBJ2-7
clone_size: -
v_call: TRBV27

cdr3_nt: TGTGCCAGCATCGCGGGAACAGGTGCTTTCTTT
cdr3_aa: CASIAGTGAFF
d_call: -
j_call: TRBJ1-1
clone_size: -
v_call: TRBV6-6

cdr3_nt: TGTGCCAGCAGTTACTCGAGGCGGGGGAGTTACTACGAGCAGTACTTC
cdr3_aa: CASSYSRRGSYYEQYF
d_call: TRBD2
j_call: TRBJ2-7
clone_size: -
v_call: TRBV6-5

cdr3_nt: TGTGCCAGCAACATAATGCGGGGGGGTGCTGGGGAGACCCAGTACTTC
cdr3_aa: CASNIMRGGAGETQYF
d_call: TRBD2
j_call: TRBJ2-5
clone_size: -
v_call: TRBV5-4

cdr3_nt: TGTGCCAGCTCACCAACTACAGGGAGCTATGGCTACACCTTC
cdr3_aa: CASSPTTGSYGYTF
d_call: -
j_call: TRBJ1-2
clone_size: -
v_call: TRBV18

cdr3_nt: TGTGCCAGCAGCTTCCCGGCAAGGGAGCGTTATACGCAGTATTTT
cdr3_aa: CASSFPARERYTQYF
d_call: -
j_call: TRBJ2-3
clone_size: -
v_call: TRBV7-9

cdr3_nt: TGCGCCAGCAGCTCCCAGGGATGGGGGCAGTCCGGAAACACCATATATTTT
cdr3_aa: CASSSQGWGQSGNTIYF
d_call: -
j_call: TRBJ1-3
clone_size: -
v_call: TRBV5-1

cdr3_nt: TGTGCCTGGAAGCTGACAGGGGGTCATAATTCACCCCTCCACTTT
cdr3_aa: CAWKLTGGHNSPLHF
d_call: TRBD1
j_call: TRBJ1-6
clone_size: -
v_call: TRBV30

cdr3_nt: TGTGCCAGCAGCGGACAGGTTTTTGAAGCTTTCTTT
cdr3_aa: CASSGQVFEAFF
d_call: TRBD1
j_call: TRBJ1-1
clone_size: -
v_call: TRBV28

cdr3_nt: TGCAGCGTTGTTCTTAACCTAGGACAGATCTATGGCTACACCTTC
cdr3_aa: CSVVLNLGQIYGYTF
d_call: -
j_call: TRBJ1-2
clone_size: -
v_call: TRBV29-1

cdr3_nt: TGTGCCAGCAGTTTCCGCGGGAACACCGGGGAGCTGTTTTTT
cdr3_aa: CASSFRGNTGELFF
d_call: -
j_call: TRBJ2-2
clone_size: -
v_call: TRBV27

cdr3_nt: TGTGCCAGCAGTGAAAATTCACGGGACTGGGTAAAACTGTTTTTT
cdr3_aa: CASSENSRDWVKLFF
d_call: -
j_call: TRBJ1-4
clone_size: -
v_call: TRBV6-1

cdr3_nt: TGTGCCAGCAGCCCTGGACTAGCGGGGACATACGAGCAGTACTTC
cdr3_aa: CASSPGLAGTYEQYF
d_call: TRBD2
j_call: TRBJ2-7
clone_size: -
v_call: TRBV5-6

cdr3_nt: TGCGCCAGCAGCCCCCGAATGGACAGCCGTTATGGCTACACCTTC
cdr3_aa: CASSPRMDSRYGYTF
d_call: -
j_call: TRBJ1-2
clone_size: -
v_call: TRBV5-1

cdr3_nt: TGTGCCAGCAGCGACAGGGATGGCTACACCTTC
cdr3_aa: CASSDRDGYTF
d_call: TRBD1
j_call: TRBJ1-2
clone_size: -
v_call: TRBV4-2

cdr3_nt: TGTGCCAGCAGTGAAGTGGGAGCTAACTATGGCTACACCTTC
cdr3_aa: CASSEVGANYGYTF
d_call: -
j_call: TRBJ1-2
clone_size: -
v_call: TRBV2